The 28 T cell receptor beta chains given below trace back to one sample, sequenced in a study of blood T cell repertoires in COVID-19. The method was immunoSEQ multiplex PCR; TCRdb's version includes in-frame clones alone and lacks a portion of them. The data contain around 300,000 clones, roughly 90% of them seen just once; the ten biggest clones take up roughly 4%. Sequencing used peripheral blood. These receptors originate from a woman in her forties or fifties with active or convalescent COVID-19.

The rearrangement uses TRBV10-3 and TRBJ1-1, with D possibly TRBD1 on 5 matching bases. Germline loops: CDR1 ENHRY, CDR2 SYGVKD. CDR3 size: 15 residues. Trimming pared 6 bases from V and 3 bases from J, leaving 17 bases between. In nucleotides, the CDR3 is TGTGCCATCAGCCTGGCCTCGGGGGGGGACACTGAAGCTTTCTTT. Protein product: CAISLASGGDTEAFF.

The chain joins TRBV13 to TRBJ2-7, with TRBD1 matching 12 bases. The CDR3 runs to 17 residues. The junction had 15 bases not matched to a gene; V was cut back by 3 bases and J by 9 bases. Germline V CDR1 and CDR2: PRHDT, FYEKMQ (reference sequence). The CDR3 sequence is CASSLSPGQGALGTQYF. The CDR3 bases are TGTGCCAGCAGCTTGTCCCCGGGACAGGGGGCCCTGGGGACGCAGTACTTC.

J is TRBJ1-1 and V is TRBV28; a weak D match, TRBD1 (5 bases). The CDR3 runs 15 residues. Trimming pared 7 bases from V and 6 bases from J, leaving 21 bases between. Germline V lookup: CDR1 MDHEN, CDR2 SYDVKM. The CDR3 DNA is TGTGCCAGCACCACCCGTAGGGGTTTCATCGCTGAAGCTTTCTTT. It encodes CASTTRRGFIAEAFF.

The chain has TRBV9 and TRBJ2-3, with TRBD2 matching 12 bases. CDR1 and CDR2 from the germline V gene are SGDLS and YYNGEE. CDR3 length: 16 residues. Unmatched junction bases numbered 6, after V lost 4 bases and J lost 3 bases. CDR3 region: CASSSGLAGLTDTQYF. The CDR3, as DNA: TGTGCCAGCAGCTCCGGACTAGCGGGGTTGACAGATACGCAGTATTTT. Together with reference TRBV9 and TRBJ2-3, the CDR3 gives the full variable domain: DSGVTQTPKHLITATGQRVTLRCSPRSGDLSVYWYQQSLDQGLQFLIQYYNGEERAKGNILERFSAQQFPDLHSELNLSSLELGDSALYFCASSSGLAGLTDTQYFGPGTRLTVL.

This chain links TRBV5-8 with TRBJ1-6, with TRBD1 matching 9 bases. The CDR3 is 16 amino acids. Germline CDR1 reads SGHTS; CDR2 reads YDEGEE. V trimming: 0 bases; J trimming: 9 bases; junction bases outside the gene matches: 7. CDR3 region: CASSLAGGTGSSPLHF. CDR3 DNA sequence: TGTGCCAGCAGCTTGGCGGGCGGGACAGGGTCTTCACCCCTCCACTTT.

This clone appeared a few times. The rearrangement joins TRBV10-3 to TRBJ1-6; D not certain. The CDR3 extends over 17 amino acids. The germline V gene encodes CDR1 ENHRY and CDR2 SYGVKD. Deletions cut 5 bases from V and 9 bases from J, with 23 bases between. DNA of the CDR3: TGTGCCATCAGTTCTTCCCTACAGAGAACGCAAGGTTCACCCCTCCACTTT. Translating it yields CAISSSLQRTQGSPLHF.

This rearrangement joins TRBV29-1 to TRBJ2-4, with D possibly TRBD1 on 7 matching bases. There are 16 residues in the CDR3. The germline CDR1 and CDR2 sequences are SQVTM and ANQGSEA. Trimming removed 4 bases from V and 0 bases from J, with 16 bases in between. The CDR3 protein is CSVAGGQLLAKNIQYF. The CDR3 nucleotides read TGCAGCGTTGCCGGGGGACAGCTCTTAGCCAAAAACATTCAGTACTTC.

The chain uses TRBV24-1 and TRBJ2-2; no clear D. V lost 5 bases to trimming and J lost 7 bases, with 4 bases between them. The CDR3 sequence is 11 residues long. CDR1 KGHDR and CDR2 SFDVKD come from the germline V gene. The CDR3 bases are TGTGCCACCAGTGCGGGCGGGGAGCTGTTTTTT. Translating gives CATSAGGELFF.

The chain has TRBV4-3 and TRBJ1-2; 8 bases align to TRBD1. Germline-derived CDR1 and CDR2 are LGHNA and YSLEER. With V trimmed by 0 bases and J by 7 bases, 7 bases remained unmatched. The CDR3 spans 15 residues. The chain's CDR3 is CASSQDRQGAGGYTF. DNA for the CDR3: TGCGCCAGCAGCCAAGATAGGCAGGGGGCGGGTGGCTACACCTTC.

The rearrangement links TRBV20-1 to TRBJ2-7; no definite D call. CDR3 length: 13 amino acids. Trimming cost V 3 bases and J 0 bases, with 9 bases left between them. Germline V gene data show CDR1 as DFQATT and CDR2 as SNEGSKA (reference sequence). This CDR3 is CSASSPSSYEQYF. DNA for the CDR3: TGCAGTGCTAGTTCGCCCAGCTCCTACGAGCAGTACTTC.

This clone was seen more than once but under ten times. The CDR3: CASSSGTSGRAAYNEQFF. CDR3 nucleotides: TGTGCCAGCAGCTCCGGGACTAGCGGGAGGGCCGCCTACAATGAGCAGTTCTTC. The chain combines TRBV7-3 with TRBJ2-1; TRBD2 aligns across 16 bases. The CDR3 has 18 residues. J was trimmed by 2 bases and V by 4 bases; bases with no gene match: 5. The V gene's germline CDR1 is SGHTA and CDR2 FQGTGA.

V usage is TRBV5-1 and J usage is TRBJ2-3; 11 bases line up with TRBD2. Trimming took 4 bases from V and 5 from J; bases not matched to a gene: 6. The germline gives CDR1 SGHRS, CDR2 YFSETQ. There are 15 residues in the CDR3. The CDR3 loop reads CASSPTSGMRDTQYF. DNA for the CDR3: TGCGCCAGCAGCCCGACTAGCGGGATGAGAGATACGCAGTATTTT.

The V gene is TRBV24-1, the J gene TRBJ2-3; D possibly corresponds to TRBD2 (6 bases). Trimming left V 9 bases short and J 2 bases short, with 14 bases between. This CDR3 is 14 amino acids long. Germline V CDR1 and CDR2: KGHDR, SFDVKD. CDR3 nucleotide sequence: TGTGCCACCGCAGGCGGGGCGTACACAGATACGCAGTATTTT. This sequence encodes CATAGGAYTDTQYF.

The rearrangement joins TRBV29-1 to TRBJ1-1; D is unclear. CDR1 is SQVTM, CDR2 ANQGSEA, per germline. The CDR3 sequence is 12 residues long. The ends were cut back, 0 bases at V and 2 bases at J, with 4 bases in the middle. The CDR3 spells CSVEDSNTEAFF. CDR3 in DNA: TGCAGCGTTGAAGACAGTAACACTGAAGCTTTCTTT.

The V and J genes are TRBV4-2 and TRBJ1-5; D unresolved. The V end was cut by 4 bases, the J end by 3 bases, with 7 bases between. The CDR3 runs 13 residues. Germline assignment: CDR1 LGHNA and CDR2 YNFKEQ. CDR3 DNA sequence: TGTGCCAGCAGCCGAGCGGTCAATCAGCCCCAGCATTTT. Protein: CASSRAVNQPQHF.

V is TRBV11-2 and J is TRBJ1-1; the D is unclear. CDR3 length: 15 amino acids. V gave up 5 bases and J gave up 0 bases, with 13 bases separating them. Per the germline V gene, CDR1 is SGHAT and CDR2 is FQNNGV. CDR3 nucleotides: TGTGCCAGCAGCCACCCCCTGGGAGTGAACACTGAAGCTTTCTTT. This sequence encodes CASSHPLGVNTEAFF.

The chain employs TRBV2 and TRBJ2-2; 7 bases fit TRBD2. CDR1 SNHLY and CDR2 FYNNEI come from the germline V gene. The CDR3 covers 14 residues. The V segment lost 7 bases and the J segment 3 bases; nucleotides outside the gene matches: 5. The CDR3 sequence: CASIRGEDTGELFF. The CDR3 nucleotides read TGTGCCAGCATCCGGGGGGAGGACACCGGGGAGCTGTTTTTT.

This chain links TRBV4-1 with TRBJ2-3; 13 bases are shared with TRBD2. V dropped 4 bases and J dropped 4; count of bases not matched to a gene: 5. Germline V gene sequence: CDR1 MGHRA, CDR2 YSYEKL. The CDR3 spans 16 residues. CDR3 DNA sequence: TGCGCCAGCAGCCTTCGGACTAGCGGGGGATCAGATACGCAGTATTTT. It encodes CASSLRTSGGSDTQYF.

This chain uses TRBV15 with TRBJ1-1, with 7 bases matching TRBD1. Trimming cost V 5 bases and J 3 bases; bases outside gene matches: 9. The germline CDR1 and CDR2 sequences are LNHNV and YYDKDF (reference sequence). The CDR3 covers 15 residues. CDR3 nucleotides: TGTGCCACCAGCCGCACTACAGGGGTTCACACTGAAGCTTTCTTT. This codes for CATSRTTGVHTEAFF.

The V gene is TRBV30, the J gene TRBJ1-5; 7 bases are a match to TRBD1. V trimming: 0 bases; J trimming: 2 bases; junction bases outside the gene matches: 7. CDR1 and CDR2 (germline): GTSNPN, SVGIG (reference sequence). This CDR3 is built from 16 residues. The CDR3 bases are TGTGCCTGGAGTGTACCCGGGACAGACGGCAATCAGCCCCAGCATTTT. This sequence encodes CAWSVPGTDGNQPQHF.

CDR3 bases: TGCGCCAGCAGCAGGGGTCTTACCCAGGGAACTGAAGCTTTCTTT. Translation gives CASSRGLTQGTEAFF. This chain links TRBV5-1 with TRBJ1-1, with a weak D call TRBD1 (5 bases). The germline gives CDR1 SGHRS, CDR2 YFSETQ. The V end was cut by 4 bases, the J end by 5 bases, with 18 bases between. The CDR3 spans 15 residues.

This chain connects TRBV4-1 to TRBJ2-3, with TRBD2 matching over 10 bases. The CDR3 sequence is 16 residues long. V shed 4 bases, J shed 6 bases, and the junction held 10 bases outside the gene matches. Germline values: CDR1 MGHRA, CDR2 YSYEKL. The CDR3 spells CASSRGLADLTDTQYF. The DNA of the CDR3 is TGCGCCAGCAGCCGTGGACTAGCGGACTTAACGGATACGCAGTATTTT.

This clone showed up just a few times. The chain is built from TRBV9 and TRBJ2-7; the match to TRBD2 covers 8 bases. The CDR3 contains 15 residues. V lost 0 bases to trimming and J lost 2 bases; unmatched junction nucleotides: 4. CDR1 SGDLS and CDR2 YYNGEE come from the germline V gene. The CDR3 sequence: CASSVGNGGAYEQYF. In DNA, the CDR3 is TGTGCCAGCAGCGTAGGAAACGGGGGGGCCTACGAGCAGTACTTC. Full variable domain (remainder filled in from reference TRBV9 and TRBJ2-7): DSGVTQTPKHLITATGQRVTLRCSPRSGDLSVYWYQQSLDQGLQFLIQYYNGEERAKGNILERFSAQQFPDLHSELNLSSLELGDSALYFCASSVGNGGAYEQYFGPGTRLTVT.

The chain is built from TRBV28 and TRBJ1-1, with D possibly being TRBD1 (5 bases). V lost 6 bases to trimming and J lost 6 bases, with 20 bases between them. Germline V lookup: CDR1 MDHEN, CDR2 SYDVKM. CDR3 length equals 15 residues. The CDR3 is CASSPGHSRLSEAFF. CDR3 DNA: TGTGCCAGCAGCCCTGGACACTCGCGGTTGTCTGAAGCTTTCTTT.

The chain joins TRBV7-2 to TRBJ2-2; no clear D. The V gene's germline CDR1 is SGHTA and CDR2 FQGNSA. The CDR3 totals 14 residues. V lost 5 bases to trimming and J lost 4 bases, with 11 bases between them. The CDR3 reads CASSPRRSTGELFF. The CDR3 region has the DNA TGTGCCAGCAGCCCCCGACGGAGCACCGGGGAGCTGTTTTTT.

The chain is built from TRBV4-1 and TRBJ1-5, with D possibly TRBD1 on 5 matching bases. The germline V and J ends were trimmed by 0 bases and 4 bases, with 10 bases remaining between them. The CDR3 is 15 amino acids. CDR1 is MGHRA and CDR2 is YSYEKL in the germline V gene. As DNA, the CDR3 is TGCGCCAGCAGCCAAGATTGGGGGGGAAATCAGCCCCAGCATTTT. It translates to CASSQDWGGNQPQHF.

V is TRBV4-2 and J is TRBJ2-2, with D possibly TRBD2 on 6 matching bases. The CDR3 loop spans 14 amino acids. Germline V gene data show CDR1 as LGHNA and CDR2 as YNFKEQ. Trimming pared 2 bases from V and 4 bases from J, leaving 8 bases between. The DNA of the CDR3 is TGTGCCAGCAGCCAACGGGGAGGCACCGGGGAGCTGTTTTTT. This translates into CASSQRGGTGELFF.

The V and J genes are TRBV5-1 and TRBJ2-1; 9 positions agree with TRBD1. CDR1 SGHRS and CDR2 YFSETQ come from the germline V gene. V was pared by 0 bases and J by 0 bases, with 7 bases of the junction left unmatched. The CDR3 has 18 amino acids. CDR3 sequence reads: CASSLVGTGSSSYNEQFF. CDR3 nucleotides: TGCGCCAGCAGCTTGGTCGGGACAGGGTCAAGCTCCTACAATGAGCAGTTCTTC.